This section outlines one TCR beta chain sequence together with its context. Antigen specificity is unknown. In germline, CDR1 is SQVTM, CDR2 ANQGSEA. The CDR3 has 13 amino acids. V dropped 7 bases and J dropped 5 bases, with 17 bases sitting between them. A multiplex PCR was run with 60 Vbeta primers and 13 Jbeta primers. TCRdb's table, derived via immunoSEQ multiplex PCR, lists solely in-frame clones and lacks some. Here the sample spans about 150,000 clones, over 80% being singletons. This specimen comes from a study of cytomegalovirus exposure and HLA in healthy donors. Findings of the study overall: Highly shared variants forming one cluster were likely a sequencing artifact.

The clonotype originates from a boy aged 2 to 9 in good health and CMV-seronegative. This rearrangement joins TRBV29-1 to TRBJ2-5, with a possible D match to TRBD1 (5 bases). What was sequenced was PBMCs. CDR3 region: CSATPAGIETQYF. Here the CDR3 DNA reads TGCAGCGCCACTCCGGCAGGGATTGAGACCCAGTACTTC.